The rows below give T cell receptor beta chains drawn from one sample of a study of shared clonotypes between healthy human individuals. Clones were sequenced by immunoSEQ multiplex PCR, and TCRdb holds only the in-frame ones, with some missing. The table shows hundreds of thousands of clones, with approximately 95% occurring only once. The material sequenced was naive CD8+ T cells sorted from blood. The receptors were gathered from a woman aged 25-40 years in good health. Both conserved end residues are part of each CDR3. The order of the fields is D gene, J gene, clone size, V gene, CDR3 DNA, CDR3 protein. A D gene is named only where the DNA matches it firmly. Some rows have no size entry. The others give once, few or many, or a class for an expanded clone.

D gene: -
J gene: TRBJ2-3
clone size: once
V gene: TRBV19
CDR3 DNA: TGTGCCAGTAGTATAGGCCGCTCCAACCCAGATACGCAGTATTTT
CDR3 protein: CASSIGRSNPDTQYF

D gene: -
J gene: TRBJ2-4
clone size: -
V gene: TRBV7-9
CDR3 DNA: TGTGCCAGCAGCTTAGCGCCAGATCCTAACATTCAGTACTTC
CDR3 protein: CASSLAPDPNIQYF

D gene: -
J gene: TRBJ2-7
clone size: -
V gene: TRBV5-8
CDR3 DNA: TGTGCCAGCAGCCCCTTCCAGACCCCCTACGAGCAGTACTTC
CDR3 protein: CASSPFQTPYEQYF

D gene: -
J gene: TRBJ1-1
clone size: -
V gene: TRBV9
CDR3 DNA: TGTGCCAGCAGCCTTAAGACAGATGTGAACACTGAAGCTTTCTTT
CDR3 protein: CASSLKTDVNTEAFF

D gene: -
J gene: TRBJ2-1
clone size: -
V gene: TRBV9
CDR3 DNA: TGTGCCAGCAGCGGCGAGCGGGCGCGCCTTAATAATGAGCAGTTCTTC
CDR3 protein: CASSGERARLNNEQFF

D gene: TRBD1
J gene: TRBJ1-5
clone size: -
V gene: TRBV2
CDR3 DNA: TGTGCCAGCAGTGTGGGACAGGGGGCAAGTACAAGCAATCAGCCCCAGCATTTT
CDR3 protein: CASSVGQGASTSNQPQHF

D gene: TRBD2
J gene: TRBJ2-3
clone size: -
V gene: TRBV4-1
CDR3 DNA: TGCGCCAGCAGCCCGTCAGCGGGAGCGGTTACAGATACGCAGTATTTT
CDR3 protein: CASSPSAGAVTDTQYF

D gene: -
J gene: TRBJ1-3
clone size: -
V gene: TRBV7-9
CDR3 DNA: TGTGCCAGCAGCCGGGACATCTCTGGAAACACCATATATTTT
CDR3 protein: CASSRDISGNTIYF

D gene: TRBD2
J gene: TRBJ2-2
clone size: -
V gene: TRBV28
CDR3 DNA: TGTGCCAGCAGTTCCTTCAGGGCTAGCGGGAGGGCCTCAGGCGGGGAGCTGTTTTTT
CDR3 protein: CASSSFRASGRASGGELFF

D gene: TRBD1
J gene: TRBJ1-1
clone size: -
V gene: TRBV6-6
CDR3 DNA: TGTGCCAGCAGTCCAGGACAGGGGGTGAACACTGAAGCTTTCTTT
CDR3 protein: CASSPGQGVNTEAFF

D gene: TRBD1
J gene: TRBJ2-7
clone size: -
V gene: TRBV6-1
CDR3 DNA: TGTGCCAGCAAGGCCGGACAGGGGAACTACGAGCAGTACTTC
CDR3 protein: CASKAGQGNYEQYF

D gene: -
J gene: TRBJ2-2
clone size: -
V gene: TRBV27
CDR3 DNA: TGTGCCTCCTCAGAGTCCGGGGAGCTGTTTTTT
CDR3 protein: CASSESGELFF

D gene: TRBD1
J gene: TRBJ2-7
clone size: -
V gene: TRBV19
CDR3 DNA: TGTGCCAGTAGTATAACAGGGGGCGCATACGAGCAGTACTTC
CDR3 protein: CASSITGGAYEQYF

D gene: -
J gene: TRBJ2-5
clone size: -
V gene: TRBV11-2
CDR3 DNA: TGTGCCAGCAGCTTAGATACGGGGCGGGAGACCCAGTACTTC
CDR3 protein: CASSLDTGRETQYF

D gene: -
J gene: TRBJ1-1
clone size: -
V gene: TRBV5-6
CDR3 DNA: TGTGCCAGCAGCTTGGCGGGGACACTATACATGAACACTGAAGCTTTCTTT
CDR3 protein: CASSLAGTLYMNTEAFF

D gene: TRBD1
J gene: TRBJ2-7
clone size: -
V gene: TRBV27
CDR3 DNA: TGTGCCAGTGCCGTGAAGGGGGCGCGATACGAGCAGTACTTC
CDR3 protein: CASAVKGARYEQYF

D gene: -
J gene: TRBJ1-6
clone size: -
V gene: TRBV27
CDR3 DNA: TGTGCCAGCAGTTTAATCGGTTCACCCCTCCACTTT
CDR3 protein: CASSLIGSPLHF

D gene: -
J gene: TRBJ1-4
clone size: once
V gene: TRBV19
CDR3 DNA: TGTGCCAGTAGAGGGGGACCTTTCTCTGAAAAACTGTTTTTT
CDR3 protein: CASRGGPFSEKLFF

D gene: -
J gene: TRBJ2-7
clone size: -
V gene: TRBV6-5
CDR3 DNA: TGTGCCAGCAGCGACCGTGAAGGCTCCTACGAGCAGTACTTC
CDR3 protein: CASSDREGSYEQYF

D gene: TRBD1
J gene: TRBJ2-2
clone size: -
V gene: TRBV6-1
CDR3 DNA: TGTGCCAGCAGTGCCGGGACAGGGGGTAACACCGGGGAGCTGTTTTTT
CDR3 protein: CASSAGTGGNTGELFF

D gene: TRBD2
J gene: TRBJ2-5
clone size: -
V gene: TRBV11-2
CDR3 DNA: TGTGCCAGCAGCTTACTAGCGGGAGGTCTCCAAGAGACCCAGTACTTC
CDR3 protein: CASSLLAGGLQETQYF

D gene: -
J gene: TRBJ1-5
clone size: -
V gene: TRBV27
CDR3 DNA: TGTGCCAGCAGTCCATCGGGGGGGATCGGGGCCCGCCAGCCCCAGCATTTT
CDR3 protein: CASSPSGGIGARQPQHF

D gene: -
J gene: TRBJ1-5
clone size: -
V gene: TRBV2
CDR3 DNA: TGTGCCAGCACCAAGTGGAGCAATCAGCCCCAGCATTTT
CDR3 protein: CASTKWSNQPQHF

D gene: -
J gene: TRBJ1-1
clone size: -
V gene: TRBV5-1
CDR3 DNA: TGCGCCAGCAGCTTGTCGTTGGCAGGAGCAATGAACACTGAAGCTTTCTTT
CDR3 protein: CASSLSLAGAMNTEAFF

D gene: -
J gene: TRBJ1-2
clone size: -
V gene: TRBV28
CDR3 DNA: TGTGCCAGCAGTCCGAGGGATTATGGCTACACCTTC
CDR3 protein: CASSPRDYGYTF

D gene: -
J gene: TRBJ1-1
clone size: -
V gene: TRBV7-9
CDR3 DNA: TGTGCCAGCAGCTTAGTTGGGCAGGGTGGGACTGAAGCTTTCTTT
CDR3 protein: CASSLVGQGGTEAFF

D gene: TRBD1
J gene: TRBJ2-2
clone size: -
V gene: TRBV19
CDR3 DNA: TGTGCCAGTAGTTTACAGGGGATCGGCACCGGGGAGCTGTTTTTT
CDR3 protein: CASSLQGIGTGELFF

D gene: -
J gene: TRBJ2-7
clone size: -
V gene: TRBV7-9
CDR3 DNA: TGTGCCAGCAGCTTAGGTGCCAGATCCTACGAGCAGTACTTC
CDR3 protein: CASSLGARSYEQYF

D gene: TRBD1
J gene: TRBJ1-4
clone size: -
V gene: TRBV27
CDR3 DNA: TGTGCCAGCATGGGACAGGGGGCGCCGAATGAAAAACTGTTTTTT
CDR3 protein: CASMGQGAPNEKLFF

D gene: -
J gene: TRBJ2-1
clone size: -
V gene: TRBV7-8
CDR3 DNA: TGTGCCAGCAGCTCAGAAGGTGACAGTCACCCCTACAATGAGCAGTTCTTC
CDR3 protein: CASSSEGDSHPYNEQFF

D gene: -
J gene: TRBJ1-2
clone size: -
V gene: TRBV25-1
CDR3 DNA: TGTGCCAGCAGTGAAGGAAACGCTGACCCCTATGGCTACACCTTC
CDR3 protein: CASSEGNADPYGYTF

D gene: TRBD1
J gene: TRBJ2-7
clone size: -
V gene: TRBV5-5
CDR3 DNA: TGTGCCAGCAGCTTCGACAGGGGCCTCCTGGAGCAGTACTTC
CDR3 protein: CASSFDRGLLEQYF

D gene: -
J gene: TRBJ2-7
clone size: once
V gene: TRBV5-1
CDR3 DNA: TGCGCCAGCAGCTTGGGACCGGGAGAAACCTACGAGCAGTACTTC
CDR3 protein: CASSLGPGETYEQYF

D gene: -
J gene: TRBJ2-1
clone size: -
V gene: TRBV5-1
CDR3 DNA: TGCGCCAGCAGCTTGGATCCGGACTTGTACAATGAGCAGTTCTTC
CDR3 protein: CASSLDPDLYNEQFF

D gene: -
J gene: TRBJ1-2
clone size: -
V gene: TRBV28
CDR3 DNA: TGTGCCAGCAGTATCATTGCGGTGTCAGGGATCGATTACGGCTACACCTTC
CDR3 protein: CASSIIAVSGIDYGYTF

D gene: -
J gene: TRBJ2-3
clone size: once
V gene: TRBV7-9
CDR3 DNA: TGTGCCAGCAGCTTACTTCCGGGATTATCACCCACAGATACGCAGTATTTT
CDR3 protein: CASSLLPGLSPTDTQYF

D gene: TRBD2
J gene: TRBJ2-1
clone size: -
V gene: TRBV27
CDR3 DNA: TGTGCCAGCAGTTGGGAGGGAAGGGGTAAGAATGAGCAGTTCTTC
CDR3 protein: CASSWEGRGKNEQFF

D gene: TRBD2
J gene: TRBJ2-5
clone size: -
V gene: TRBV27
CDR3 DNA: TGTGCCAGCAGTTTAATAGCGGGAGGAGAGACCCAGTACTTC
CDR3 protein: CASSLIAGGETQYF

D gene: -
J gene: TRBJ1-4
clone size: -
V gene: TRBV18
CDR3 DNA: TGTGCCAGCTCACCTGAGGGGCAGTTTGCAACTAATGAAAAACTGTTTTTT
CDR3 protein: CASSPEGQFATNEKLFF

D gene: -
J gene: TRBJ2-1
clone size: -
V gene: TRBV10-2
CDR3 DNA: TGCGCCAGCAGTAAATCGTACAATGAGCAGTTCTTC
CDR3 protein: CASSKSYNEQFF

D gene: -
J gene: TRBJ1-5
clone size: -
V gene: TRBV28
CDR3 DNA: TGTGCCAGCAGTTTATTTTTGGCATACAATCAGCCCCAGCATTTT
CDR3 protein: CASSLFLAYNQPQHF

D gene: -
J gene: TRBJ2-4
clone size: -
V gene: TRBV5-8
CDR3 DNA: TGTGCCAGCAGCTTGTTTAGGGAAGCCAAAAACATTCAGTACTTC
CDR3 protein: CASSLFREAKNIQYF

D gene: -
J gene: TRBJ2-7
clone size: -
V gene: TRBV2
CDR3 DNA: TGTGCCAGCAGTGAAGGTAGCAGGGTCGAGCAGTACTTC
CDR3 protein: CASSEGSRVEQYF

D gene: TRBD1
J gene: TRBJ1-3
clone size: few
V gene: TRBV6-5
CDR3 DNA: TGTGCCAGCAGCCGAGGGACAGACTCTGGAAACACCATATATTTT
CDR3 protein: CASSRGTDSGNTIYF

D gene: -
J gene: TRBJ2-7
clone size: -
V gene: TRBV30
CDR3 DNA: TGTGCCTGGAGTCTGGGGCAGGGTGGCTACGAGCAGTACTTC
CDR3 protein: CAWSLGQGGYEQYF

D gene: -
J gene: TRBJ2-7
clone size: -
V gene: TRBV27
CDR3 DNA: TGTGCCAGCAGAACCGCAGGATACTACGAGCAGTACTTC
CDR3 protein: CASRTAGYYEQYF

D gene: -
J gene: TRBJ2-1
clone size: -
V gene: TRBV11-2
CDR3 DNA: TGTGCCAGCGGGGGTGAGCAGTTCTTC
CDR3 protein: CASGGEQFF

D gene: -
J gene: TRBJ2-5
clone size: -
V gene: TRBV5-4
CDR3 DNA: TGTGCCAGCAGCCCCAAGGACCAAGAGACCCAGTACTTC
CDR3 protein: CASSPKDQETQYF

D gene: TRBD1
J gene: TRBJ2-7
clone size: -
V gene: TRBV28
CDR3 DNA: TGTGCCACCAAGGACAGGGGTCCCTACGAGCAGTACTTC
CDR3 protein: CATKDRGPYEQYF

D gene: -
J gene: TRBJ2-7
clone size: -
V gene: TRBV28
CDR3 DNA: TGTGCCAGCAGTTCCACGGAGGTTAAGGTTAGCTCCTACGAGCAGTACTTC
CDR3 protein: CASSSTEVKVSSYEQYF

D gene: -
J gene: TRBJ2-3
clone size: -
V gene: TRBV28
CDR3 DNA: TGTGCCAGCAGTTCCTACGAAGGGGCGCGTCCAACTAGCACAGATACGCAGTATTTT
CDR3 protein: CASSSYEGARPTSTDTQYF

D gene: TRBD2
J gene: TRBJ2-7
clone size: -
V gene: TRBV19
CDR3 DNA: TGTGCCAGTAGTATAGATCCTAGCGGGAGTGGCTACGAGCAGTACTTC
CDR3 protein: CASSIDPSGSGYEQYF

D gene: TRBD2
J gene: TRBJ2-3
clone size: -
V gene: TRBV27
CDR3 DNA: TGTGCCAGCAGTTACGGCGGGGTGACTAGCGGGATTGTTCCTGGCACAGATACGCAGTATTTT
CDR3 protein: CASSYGGVTSGIVPGTDTQYF

D gene: -
J gene: TRBJ1-1
clone size: -
V gene: TRBV6-5
CDR3 DNA: TGTGCCAGCAGCCCGACGGTCAGCGACGGTGAAGCTTTCTTT
CDR3 protein: CASSPTVSDGEAFF

D gene: TRBD1
J gene: TRBJ2-2
clone size: -
V gene: TRBV28
CDR3 DNA: TGTGCCAGCAGAGGACAGGGTTCCTCGACCGCCGGGGAGCTGTTTTTT
CDR3 protein: CASRGQGSSTAGELFF

D gene: TRBD2
J gene: TRBJ2-2
clone size: -
V gene: TRBV5-1
CDR3 DNA: TGCGCCAGCAGCTCCCCTAGGGGAGGGAGGAACACCGGGGAGCTGTTTTTT
CDR3 protein: CASSSPRGGRNTGELFF

D gene: TRBD2
J gene: TRBJ2-1
clone size: -
V gene: TRBV12-5
CDR3 DNA: TGTGCTAGTGCCCCGACTAGCGGGAGCAATGAGCAGTTCTTC
CDR3 protein: CASAPTSGSNEQFF